The 24 T cell receptor beta chains below all came from one sample that was sequenced in a study of blood T cell repertoires in COVID-19. Sequencing was performed with immunoSEQ multiplex PCR; in TCRdb, only in-frame clones are kept and a portion is missing. The sample lists some 150,000 clones, approximately 84% seen once, with about 5.8% in the top ten. The sequenced sample consisted of peripheral blood. These receptor sequences come from a human donor in a cohort sampled during active COVID-19.

The chain carries TRBV19 and TRBJ2-5; TRBD2 matches at 8 bases. Germline trimming cut 4 bases from V and 0 bases from J; bases unmatched to any gene: 1. The CDR3 extends over 14 amino acids. Germline CDR1 is LNHDA and CDR2 is SQIVND (reference sequence). The CDR3 region has the DNA TGTGCCAGTAGTACTAGCGGGTACCAAGAGACCCAGTACTTC. This sequence encodes CASSTSGYQETQYF.

The chain employs TRBV19 and TRBJ2-5; tentatively, D is TRBD2 (5 bases). CDR3 length: 15 residues. V gave up 3 bases and J gave up 0 bases, with 11 bases separating them. Germline V gives CDR1 LNHDA, CDR2 SQIVND (reference sequence). The CDR3 reads CASSILPGNQETQYF. The CDR3 DNA follows: TGTGCCAGTAGTATCCTTCCGGGAAACCAAGAGACCCAGTACTTC.

CDR3 nucleotide sequence: TGTGCCAGCAGCTTTGGGGGCGGATACGAGCAGTACTTC. It yields the protein CASSFGGGYEQYF. The chain links TRBV7-8 to TRBJ2-7, with D possibly TRBD1 on 6 matching bases. This CDR3 is 13 amino acids long. V lost 3 bases to trimming and J lost 4 bases, with 10 bases between them. The germline gives CDR1 SGHVS, CDR2 FQNEAQ.

This clone occurred once. The J gene is TRBJ2-7, the V gene TRBV7-6; 8 nucleotides align to TRBD1. The V segment lost 4 bases and the J segment 6 bases; nucleotides outside the gene matches: 11. The germline CDR1 and CDR2 sequences are SGHVS and FNYEAQ. This CDR3 contains 15 residues. The CDR3 loop reads CASSYQPGGSSEQYF. Written as DNA, the CDR3 is TGTGCCAGCAGCTATCAACCAGGGGGCTCGAGCGAGCAGTACTTC. Full variable domain (outside the CDR3, taken from reference TRBV7-6 and TRBJ2-7): GAGVSQSPRYKVTKRGQDVALRCDPISGHVSLYWYRQALGQGPEFLTYFNYEAQQDKSGLPNDRFSAERPEGSISTLTIQRTEQRDSAMYRCASSYQPGGSSEQYFGPGTRLTVT.

V and J are TRBV6-5 and TRBJ2-7; 9 bases are a match to TRBD2. Trimming took 10 bases from V and 2 from J; bases not matched to a gene: 12. CDR3 length: 15 residues. Germline V gives CDR1 MNHEY, CDR2 SVGAGI. The CDR3 loop is CATSSGASTTYEQYF. The CDR3 nucleotides are TGTGCCACATCTAGCGGGGCATCAACCACCTACGAGCAGTACTTC.

This chain uses TRBV5-6 with TRBJ1-5; D not resolved. The V end was cut by 2 bases, the J end by 8 bases, with 14 bases between. The CDR3 runs 14 residues. Germline CDR1 is SGHDT and CDR2 is YYEEEE. This CDR3 is CASSLKVRAEPQHF. CDR3 bases: TGTGCCAGCAGCTTAAAAGTCAGAGCGGAGCCCCAGCATTTT.

V is TRBV7-3 and J is TRBJ2-3, with D possibly TRBD1 on 5 matching bases. CDR3 size: 14 residues. CDR1 and CDR2 from the germline V gene are SGHTA and FQGTGA. The ends were cut back, 5 bases at V and 7 bases at J, with 16 bases in the middle. The CDR3 is CASSQGAATNTQYF. The CDR3 DNA is TGTGCCAGCAGCCAAGGGGCCGCCACGAATACGCAGTATTTT. The whole variable domain, filled in from reference TRBV7-3 and TRBJ2-3, reads GAGVSQTPSNKVTEKGKYVELRCDPISGHTALYWYRQSLGQGPEFLIYFQGTGAADDSGLPNDRFFAVRPEGSVSTLKIQRTERGDSAVYLCASSQGAATNTQYFGPGTRLTVL.

The CDR3 DNA reads TGTGCCAGCAGCGTAGTCGCGAGGGCAGGGGGAACGGGTGAGCAGTTCTTC. This sequence encodes CASSVVARAGGTGEQFF. The chain employs TRBV9 and TRBJ2-1; the match to TRBD1 covers 7 bases. The V and J ends lost 0 bases and 9 bases, in that order; junction bases with no gene match: 15. The CDR3 loop spans 17 amino acids. Per the germline V gene, CDR1 is SGDLS and CDR2 is YYNGEE.

In the case of this clone: This CDR3 is also generated by other DNA sequences in the sample. This chain uses TRBV7-9 with TRBJ2-7, with D hard to call. This CDR3 is built from 14 residues. Germline CDR1 reads SEHNR; CDR2 reads FQNEAQ (reference sequence). Between the trimmed V and J ends, which lost 1 base and 0 bases, there was a span of 7 bases. CDR3 amino acids: CASSLGAGSYEQYF. CDR3 nucleotides: TGTGCCAGCAGCTTAGGGGCTGGCTCCTACGAGCAGTACTTC.

This chain connects TRBV6-5 to TRBJ2-4; D remains ambiguous. This CDR3 is built from 12 residues. Germline lookup yields CDR1 MNHEY and CDR2 SVGAGI. Trimming took off 10 bases at V and 0 bases at J, with 7 bases between the two ends. The CDR3 DNA reads as TGTGCCACTATACTAGCCAAAAACATTCAGTACTTC. Its protein is CATILAKNIQYF.

The sample holds one count of this clone. The genes are TRBV29-1 and TRBJ1-1; D may be TRBD1 (5 bases). Germline CDR1 is SQVTM and CDR2 is ANQGSEA. V was pared by 2 bases and J by 4 bases, with 11 bases between. The CDR3 loop spans 13 amino acids. The CDR3 reads CSVELGGSTEAFF. CDR3 nucleotides: TGCAGCGTTGAACTCGGGGGTAGCACTGAAGCTTTCTTT.

The chain couples TRBV6-5 to TRBJ1-1; the D is unclear. CDR1 and CDR2 from the germline V gene are MNHEY and SVGAGI. The CDR3 extends over 14 amino acids. The V end was cut by 4 bases, the J end by 5 bases, with 14 bases between. The CDR3 region has the DNA TGTGCCAGCAGTTTGGCGGGGTCAAATACTGAAGCTTTCTTT. Amino acids: CASSLAGSNTEAFF.

The V and J genes are TRBV9 and TRBJ2-7; 10 nucleotides line up with TRBD2. After removal of 1 base from V and 5 bases from J, the junction contained 6 bases not matched to a gene. The CDR3 spans 15 residues. Germline V gene lookup returns CDR1 SGDLS and CDR2 YYNGEE. CDR3 loop: CASSVLPSGGDEQYF. The CDR3 DNA sequence: TGTGCCAGCAGCGTACTGCCTAGCGGGGGAGACGAGCAGTACTTC.

The V gene is TRBV27, the J gene TRBJ2-4; D gene ambiguous. V was trimmed by 4 bases and J by 2 bases, leaving 9 bases between them. The CDR3 has 14 amino acids. CDR1 is MNHEY, CDR2 SMNVEV, per germline (reference sequence). The CDR3 protein is CASSSGITKNIQYF. CDR3 DNA: TGTGCCAGCAGTTCCGGTATAACCAAAAACATTCAGTACTTC.

This chain joins TRBV4-1 and TRBJ2-7, with D hard to call. Germline CDR1 and CDR2: MGHRA and YSYEKL. The CDR3 runs 16 residues. V lost 1 base and J lost 1, with 14 bases in between. The CDR3 sequence is CASSQVQQISSYEQYF. CDR3 coding DNA: TGCGCCAGCAGCCAAGTTCAACAAATATCTTCCTACGAGCAGTACTTC.

The chain couples TRBV3-1 (or the pseudogene TRBV3-2) to TRBJ2-3; 16 nucleotides align to TRBD2. Germline loops: CDR1 LGHDT, CDR2 YNNKEL (reference sequence). The CDR3 has 20 residues. The junction had 13 bases not matched to a gene; V was cut back by 4 bases and J by 3 bases. Written as DNA, the CDR3 is TGTGCCAGCAGCCCCGAGACTCCGGGACTAGCGGGGGGGCGGACAGATACGCAGTATTTT. This gives the protein CASSPETPGLAGGRTDTQYF.

This clone has just a few counts. This chain links TRBV7-2 with TRBJ1-2; 7 nucleotides match TRBD1. The CDR3 consists of 16 residues. From germline, CDR1 is SGHTA and CDR2 FQGNSA. The J segment lost 4 bases and the V segment lost 7 bases, leaving 15 bases of the junction unmatched. This chain's CDR3 is CASIPGLAGGIYGYTF. CDR3 bases: TGTGCCAGCATCCCGGGATTGGCAGGGGGGATCTATGGCTACACCTTC.

The chain joins TRBV6-2 or TRBV6-3 to TRBJ2-6; 12 positions agree with TRBD2. The V gene end was trimmed by 6 bases and the J gene end by 0 bases; junction bases not matched to a gene: 9. Germline V CDR1 and CDR2: MNHEY, SVGEGT. The CDR3 runs to 19 residues. This CDR3 reads CASSPSGGAASSGANVLTF. In DNA, the CDR3 is TGTGCCAGCAGCCCTAGCGGGGGGGCCGCTAGCTCTGGGGCCAACGTCCTGACTTTC.

The chain joins TRBV7-2 to TRBJ1-5, with 7 bases identical to TRBD1. J lost 3 bases, V lost 4 bases, and 3 bases had no gene match. Germline loops: CDR1 SGHTA, CDR2 FQGNSA. This CDR3 comprises 14 residues. The CDR3 sequence is CASSSTGPNQPQHF. The CDR3 DNA is TGTGCCAGCAGCTCGACAGGGCCCAATCAGCCCCAGCATTTT.

In its sample, this clone was seen once. The rearrangement uses TRBV18 and TRBJ2-6; 12 nucleotides line up with TRBD1. The CDR3 has 17 residues. Germline V CDR1 and CDR2: KGHSH, LQKENI. The V gene end was trimmed by 6 bases and the J gene end by 2 bases; junction bases not matched to a gene: 5. CDR3: CASSPGTGGTGANVLTF. The CDR3, as DNA: TGTGCCAGCTCTCCCGGGACAGGGGGCACTGGGGCCAACGTCCTGACTTTC. Full variable domain (outside the CDR3, taken from reference TRBV18 and TRBJ2-6): NAGVMQNPRHLVRRRGQEARLRCSPMKGHSHVYWYRQLPEEGLKFMVYLQKENIIDESGMPKERFSAEFPKEGPSILRIQQVVRGDSAAYFCASSPGTGGTGANVLTFGAGSRLTVL.

The chain links TRBV6-4 to TRBJ2-2, with 7 bases fitting TRBD2. With 6 bases clipped from V and 5 bases from J, the junction kept 6 bases outside the gene matches. The CDR3 has 14 amino acids. Germline values: CDR1 MRHNA, CDR2 SNTAGT. The CDR3 nucleotides read TGTGCCAGCAGCACTGACGGGGGGACCGGGGAGCTGTTTTTT. Encoded protein: CASSTDGGTGELFF.

The chain couples TRBV5-1 to TRBJ1-2; 8 bases match TRBD1. This CDR3 has 13 residues. Trimming at V came to 4 bases and at J to 6 bases, leaving 5 bases not matched to a gene. Germline values: CDR1 SGHRS, CDR2 YFSETQ. CDR3 region: CASSPGQGHGYTF. In nucleotides, the CDR3 is TGCGCCAGCAGCCCCGGACAGGGCCATGGCTACACCTTC. The variable domain in full, completed from reference TRBV5-1 and TRBJ1-2, reads KAGVTQTPRYLIKTRGQQVTLSCSPISGHRSVSWYQQTPGQGLQFLFEYFSETQRNKGNFPGRFSGRQFSNSRSEMNVSTLELGDSALYLCASSPGQGHGYTFGSGTRLTVV.

J is TRBJ2-1 and V is TRBV11-2, with TRBD2 matching 8 bases. V was clipped by 3 bases and J by 7 bases; unmatched bases: 8. The germline V gene has CDR1 SGHAT and CDR2 FQNNGV. This CDR3 spans 15 amino acids. As DNA, the CDR3 is TGTGCCAGCAGCTTTTCCGGGGGGGTGGTTAATGAGCAGTTCTTC. It translates to CASSFSGGVVNEQFF.

The chain employs TRBV19 and TRBJ2-5; 8 nucleotides line up with TRBD2. This CDR3 is 15 amino acids long. Germline V gene data show CDR1 as LNHDA and CDR2 as SQIVND (reference sequence). The V gene end was trimmed by 5 bases and the J gene end by 7 bases; junction bases not matched to a gene: 12. Here the CDR3 reads CASSSGAGGGGTQYF. The CDR3 DNA follows: TGTGCCAGTAGTTCCGGCGCGGGAGGCGGGGGGACCCAGTACTTC.